This note documents a single TCR beta chain sequence. Its antigen is unidentified. Repertoires were generated with immunoSEQ multiplex PCR, while TCRdb's copy carries only in-frame clones and drops some. The sample has 25,000 to 35,000 clones; nearly 97% are singletons. These data originate in a study of T cells in tuberculosis. Study details: A South African cohort included IGRA-negative adolescents, latently infected IGRA-positive adolescents and adults with active tuberculosis.

Trimming cost V 7 bases and J 5 bases; bases outside gene matches: 11. This CDR3 has 15 amino acids. The germline V gene encodes CDR1 MNHNS and CDR2 SASEGT. Study results and limitations: GMM-specific TCRs were nearer to active tuberculosis alpha repertoires, suggesting expansion. Smaller alpha distances in active tuberculosis partly reflected shorter CDR3-alpha lengths.

Sequenced input: PBMCs. The chain joins TRBV6-1 to TRBJ2-5, with 9 bases fitting TRBD1. This TCR was sampled from a donor aged 10-30 years with latent tuberculosis or without tuberculosis infection. The CDR3 nucleotides read TGTGCCAGCAACCGCCGGACAGGGGAGACGGAGACCCAGTACTTC. As protein: CASNRRTGETETQYF.